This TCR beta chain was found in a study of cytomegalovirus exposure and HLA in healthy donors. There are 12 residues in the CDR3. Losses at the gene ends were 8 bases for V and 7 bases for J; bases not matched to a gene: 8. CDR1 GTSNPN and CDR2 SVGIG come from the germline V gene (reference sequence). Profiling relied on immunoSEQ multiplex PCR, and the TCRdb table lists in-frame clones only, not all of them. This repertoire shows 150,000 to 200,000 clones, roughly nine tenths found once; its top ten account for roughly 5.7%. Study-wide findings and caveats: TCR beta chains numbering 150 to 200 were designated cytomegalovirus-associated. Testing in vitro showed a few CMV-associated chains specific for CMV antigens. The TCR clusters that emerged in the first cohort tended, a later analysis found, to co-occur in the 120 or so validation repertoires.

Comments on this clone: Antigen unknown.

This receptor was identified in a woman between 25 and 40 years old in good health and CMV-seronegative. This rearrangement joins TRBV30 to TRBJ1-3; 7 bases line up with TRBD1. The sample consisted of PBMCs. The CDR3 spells CAAGGGKNTIYF. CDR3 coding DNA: TGTGCCGCCGGAGGGGGCAAGAACACCATATATTTT. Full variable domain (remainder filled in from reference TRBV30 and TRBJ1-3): SQTIHQWPATLVQPVGSPLSLECTVEGTSNPNLYWYRQAAGRGLQLLFYSVGIGQISSEVPQNLSASRPQDRQFILSSKKLLLSDSGFYLCAAGGGKNTIYFGEGSWLTVV.